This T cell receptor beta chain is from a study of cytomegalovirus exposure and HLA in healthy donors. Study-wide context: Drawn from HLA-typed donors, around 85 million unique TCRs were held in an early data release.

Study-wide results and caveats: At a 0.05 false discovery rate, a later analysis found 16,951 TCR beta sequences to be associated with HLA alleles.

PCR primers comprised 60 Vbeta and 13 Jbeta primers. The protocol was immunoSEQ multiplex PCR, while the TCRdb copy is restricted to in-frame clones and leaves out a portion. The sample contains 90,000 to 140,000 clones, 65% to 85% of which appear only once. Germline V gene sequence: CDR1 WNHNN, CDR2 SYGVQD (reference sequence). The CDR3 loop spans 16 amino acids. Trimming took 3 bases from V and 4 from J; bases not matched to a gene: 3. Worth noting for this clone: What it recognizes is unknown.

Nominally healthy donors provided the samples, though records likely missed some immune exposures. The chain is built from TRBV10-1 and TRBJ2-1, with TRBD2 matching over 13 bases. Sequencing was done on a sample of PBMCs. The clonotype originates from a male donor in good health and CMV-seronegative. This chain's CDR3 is CASSDEGLAGYNEQFF. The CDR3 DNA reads TGCGCCAGCAGTGATGAGGGACTAGCGGGATACAATGAGCAGTTCTTC.